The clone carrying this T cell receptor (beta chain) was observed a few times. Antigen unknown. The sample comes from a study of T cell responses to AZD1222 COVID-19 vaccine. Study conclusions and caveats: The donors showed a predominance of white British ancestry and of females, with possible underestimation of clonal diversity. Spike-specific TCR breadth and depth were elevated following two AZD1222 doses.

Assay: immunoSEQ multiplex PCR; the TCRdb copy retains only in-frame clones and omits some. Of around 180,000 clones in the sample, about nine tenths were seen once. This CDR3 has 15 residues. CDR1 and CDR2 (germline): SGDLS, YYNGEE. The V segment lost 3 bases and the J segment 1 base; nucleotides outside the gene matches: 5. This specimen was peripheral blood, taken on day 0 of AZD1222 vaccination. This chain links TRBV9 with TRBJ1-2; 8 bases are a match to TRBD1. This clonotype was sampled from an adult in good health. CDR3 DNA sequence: TGTGCCAGCAGCGCGACAGGGGACCTTAACTATGGCTACACCTTC. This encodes CASSATGDLNYGYTF.